Following are 19 T cell receptor beta chains from one sample sequenced in a study of CD8+ T cells in alopecia areata. The authors extracted RNA and reverse transcribed it into cDNA as the sequencing template. The method was immunoSEQ multiplex PCR; TCRdb's version includes in-frame clones alone and lacks a portion of them. Here the sample spans about 56,000 clones, about 96% being singletons. The sequenced sample was CD8+ T cells sorted from blood, obtained at week 0. These receptors all stem from a human donor with alopecia areata.

The rearrangement joins TRBV29-1 to TRBJ1-1; D is unresolved. The germline V gene has CDR1 SQVTM and CDR2 ANQGSEA. Trimming pared 4 bases from V and 0 bases from J, leaving 3 bases between. The CDR3 extends over 11 amino acids. The CDR3 spells CSVGLNTEAFF. CDR3 nucleotide sequence: TGCAGCGTTGGCTTGAACACTGAAGCTTTCTTT.

V gene TRBV4-1 combines with J gene TRBJ2-1, with D unresolved. Trimming removed 1 base from V and 4 bases from J, with 5 bases in between. The germline V gene encodes CDR1 MGHRA and CDR2 YSYEKL. The CDR3 has 13 amino acids. The CDR3 coding sequence is TGCGCCAGCAGCCAAGCTGTTTACAATGAGCAGTTCTTC. Translated, it gives CASSQAVYNEQFF.

The rearrangement uses TRBV5-1 and TRBJ2-3, with 7 nucleotides matching TRBD2. The CDR3 length is 16 residues. Germline V CDR1 and CDR2: SGHRS, YFSETQ. V lost 5 bases, J lost 0 bases, and 9 bases stayed unmatched. CDR3 amino acids: CASRPGGSGSTDTQYF. CDR3 nucleotides: TGCGCCAGCAGACCGGGGGGTAGCGGGAGCACAGATACGCAGTATTTT.

The gene calls are TRBV4-2 and TRBJ2-6, with D uncertain. The germline V and J ends were trimmed by 4 bases and 0 bases, with 13 bases remaining between them. The CDR3 length is 17 residues. CDR1 is LGHNA and CDR2 is YNFKEQ in the germline V gene. The CDR3, as DNA: TGTGCCAGCAGCCCTAGTGGAATATTCTCTGGGGCCAACGTCCTGACTTTC. Protein product: CASSPSGIFSGANVLTF.

This sequence joins TRBV7-6 and TRBJ2-3; the D gene could be TRBD1 or TRBD2 (7 bases each). CDR3 length: 16 residues. Germline assignment: CDR1 SGHVS and CDR2 FNYEAQ. Trimming removed 1 base at V and 3 bases at J, with 14 bases between. CDR3 bases: TGTGCCAGCAGCTTAGGGGCCCAGGGGGGGACAGATACGCAGTATTTT. Amino acid sequence: CASSLGAQGGTDTQYF.

This chain links TRBV9 with TRBJ2-1, with D perhaps matching TRBD1 or TRBD2 (5 bases each). Trimming pared 3 bases from V and 6 bases from J, leaving 13 bases between. The CDR3 extends over 14 amino acids. Germline V gene lookup returns CDR1 SGDLS and CDR2 YYNGEE. The CDR3 region has the DNA TGTGCCAGCAGCGGACCTACGAGGGGCAATGAGCAGTTCTTC. This sequence encodes CASSGPTRGNEQFF.

This clone was found once. The J gene is TRBJ1-2, the V gene TRBV7-9; D gene ambiguous. The CDR3 runs 14 residues. Trimming pared 1 base from V and 6 bases from J, leaving 12 bases between. Germline CDR1 is SEHNR and CDR2 is FQNEAQ (reference sequence). CDR3 in amino acids: CASSLGGPLDGYTF. CDR3 DNA: TGTGCCAGCAGCTTAGGAGGGCCTTTGGATGGCTACACCTTC.

This sequence joins TRBV2 and TRBJ2-3; D is unresolved. Looked up from germline, CDR1 is SNHLY and CDR2 is FYNNEI. Deletions cut 6 bases from V and 14 bases from J, with 12 bases between. This CDR3 is 10 amino acids long. CDR3 amino acids: CASRGWNLYF. CDR3 nucleotide sequence: TGTGCCAGCAGGGGATGGAATTTGTATTTT.

This chain connects TRBV20-1 to TRBJ2-1, with D perhaps assigned TRBD1 or TRBD2 (5 bases each). V was shortened by 6 bases and J by 7 bases, with 10 bases between the two germline ends. The CDR3 is 11 amino acids. Germline CDR1 reads DFQATT; CDR2 reads SNEGSKA (reference sequence). The CDR3 DNA reads TGCAGTGCCTCAGAGGGGAATGAGCAGTTCTTC. It translates to CSASEGNEQFF.

The chain joins TRBV7-2 to TRBJ1-2; unclear D gene. V was cut by 10 bases and J by 5 bases, with 23 bases left in between. The germline gives CDR1 SGHTA, CDR2 FQGNSA. This CDR3 has 15 amino acids. CDR3 sequence: CATQPTPDHLYGYTF. The CDR3, as DNA: TGTGCCACCCAACCAACCCCCGACCATCTTTATGGCTACACCTTC.

The chain is built from TRBV28 and TRBJ2-5; D gene ambiguous. The V and J ends lost 8 bases and 2 bases respectively, with 15 bases between them. Per germline, CDR1 MDHEN and CDR2 SYDVKM. This CDR3 has 14 residues. The CDR3 loop is CASPLFGHQETQYF. The CDR3 DNA reads TGTGCCAGCCCCTTGTTCGGGCATCAAGAGACCCAGTACTTC.

The J gene is TRBJ2-3, the V gene TRBV7-9; perhaps TRBD2 as D (6 bases). The CDR3 is 15 residues long. Trimming left V 2 bases short and J 1 base short, with 10 bases between. The germline V gene has CDR1 SEHNR and CDR2 FQNEAQ (reference sequence). The CDR3, as DNA: TGTGCCAGCAGCTTAAGAACGGGGGGCACAGATACGCAGTATTTT. It encodes CASSLRTGGTDTQYF.

This clone was seen once. This chain joins TRBV6-1 and TRBJ2-3; perhaps TRBD1 as D (6 bases). Germline assignment: CDR1 MNHNS and CDR2 SASEGT. The CDR3 is made up of 11 amino acids. CDR3 DNA sequence: TGTTTAACAGGGCGAGGAGATACGCAGTATTTT. Amino acids: CLTGRGDTQYF.

This clone showed up just once. The chain uses TRBV2 and TRBJ2-7; unclear D gene. Trimming removed 6 bases at V and 3 bases at J, with 24 bases between. CDR1 SNHLY and CDR2 FYNNEI come from the germline V gene. The CDR3 is made up of 17 amino acids. Written as DNA, the CDR3 is TGTGCCAGCAGGGGCTCCTCCGACGGGTATACCTTCTACGAGCAGTACTTC. It encodes CASRGSSDGYTFYEQYF.

The V gene is TRBV27, the J gene TRBJ2-1; D unresolved. CDR3 length: 15 amino acids. CDR1 is MNHEY, CDR2 SMNVEV, per germline (reference sequence). Trimming stripped 2 bases from V and 0 bases from J, with 8 bases between. CDR3 protein: CASSLGLSSYNEQFF. For the CDR3, the DNA is TGTGCCAGCAGTTTAGGGCTGAGCTCCTACAATGAGCAGTTCTTC.

This chain connects TRBV23-1 to TRBJ2-1, with D hard to call. TRBV23-1 qualifies as an ORF whose function is uncertain. This CDR3 is 14 amino acids long. V lost 7 bases to trimming and J lost 6 bases, with 16 bases between them. The CDR3 sequence is CASIRGPGCNEQFF. As DNA, the CDR3 is TGCGCCAGCATAAGAGGTCCCGGGTGCAATGAGCAGTTCTTC.

The chain employs TRBV7-9 and TRBJ1-2; 8 nucleotides match TRBD1. This CDR3 has 15 amino acids. Germline CDR1 SEHNR, CDR2 FQNEAQ (reference sequence). V shed 5 bases, J shed 3 bases, and the junction held 8 bases outside the gene matches. The CDR3 region is CASSVQGGRDYGYTF. The DNA for the CDR3 is TGTGCCAGCAGCGTACAGGGGGGACGCGACTATGGCTACACCTTC.

The genes are TRBV7-8 and TRBJ2-7, with 8 bases identical to TRBD1. The junction had 15 bases not matched to a gene; V was cut back by 5 bases and J by 6 bases. The CDR3 sequence is 16 residues long. Per the germline V gene, CDR1 is SGHVS and CDR2 is FQNEAQ. The CDR3 nucleotides read TGTGCCAGCAGCCTCCGGACAGGGTCCGTTGTTGGCGAGCAGTACTTC. It is translated as CASSLRTGSVVGEQYF.

In DNA, the CDR3 is TGTGCCAGCAGTGCGGTGGGGGGCTCCTACAATGAGCAGTTCTTC. This encodes CASSAVGGSYNEQFF. The genes are TRBV6-4 and TRBJ2-1; possibly TRBD2 for D (6 bases). There are 15 residues in the CDR3. Germline assignment: CDR1 MRHNA and CDR2 SNTAGT. Trimming removed 4 bases from V and 0 bases from J, with 10 bases in between.